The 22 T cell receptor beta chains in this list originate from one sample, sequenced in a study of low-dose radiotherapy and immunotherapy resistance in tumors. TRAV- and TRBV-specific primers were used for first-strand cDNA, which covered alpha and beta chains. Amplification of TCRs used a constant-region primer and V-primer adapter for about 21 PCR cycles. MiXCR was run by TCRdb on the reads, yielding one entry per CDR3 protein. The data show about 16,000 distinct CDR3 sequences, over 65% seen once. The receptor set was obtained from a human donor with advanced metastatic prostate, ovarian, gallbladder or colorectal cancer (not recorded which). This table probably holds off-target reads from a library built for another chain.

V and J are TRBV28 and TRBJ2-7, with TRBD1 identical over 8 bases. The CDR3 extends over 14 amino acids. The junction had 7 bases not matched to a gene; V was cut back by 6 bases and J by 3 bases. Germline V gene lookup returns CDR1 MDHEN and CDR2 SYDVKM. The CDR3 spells CASRETGEFYEQYF. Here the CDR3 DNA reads TGTGCCAGCAGGGAGACAGGGGAATTCTACGAGCAGTACTTC. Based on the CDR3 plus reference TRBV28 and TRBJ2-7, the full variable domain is DVKVTQSSRYLVKRTGEKVFLECVQDMDHENMFWYRQDPGLGLRLIYFSYDVKMKEKGDIPEGYSVSREKKERFSLILESASTNQTSMYLCASRETGEFYEQYFGPGTRLTVT.

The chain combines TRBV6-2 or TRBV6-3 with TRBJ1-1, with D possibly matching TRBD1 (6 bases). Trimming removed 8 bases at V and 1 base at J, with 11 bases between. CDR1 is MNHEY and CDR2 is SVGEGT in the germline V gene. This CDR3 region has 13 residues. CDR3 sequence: CASSTGWNTEAFF. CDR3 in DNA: TGTGCCAGCTCCACAGGGTGGAACACTGAAGCTTTCTTT.

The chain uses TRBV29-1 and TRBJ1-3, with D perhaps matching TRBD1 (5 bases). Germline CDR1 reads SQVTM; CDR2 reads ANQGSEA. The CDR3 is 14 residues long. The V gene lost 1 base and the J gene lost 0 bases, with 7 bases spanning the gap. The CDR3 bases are TGCAGCGTTGAAGGGACAACCTCTGGAAACACCATATATTTT. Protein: CSVEGTTSGNTIYF.

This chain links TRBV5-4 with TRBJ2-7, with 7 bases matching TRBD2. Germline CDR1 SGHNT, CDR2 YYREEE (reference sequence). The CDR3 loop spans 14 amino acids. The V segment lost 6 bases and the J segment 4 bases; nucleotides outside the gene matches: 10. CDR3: CASTVGGSLYEQYF. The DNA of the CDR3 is TGTGCCAGCACCGTCGGCGGGAGCCTGTACGAGCAGTACTTC.

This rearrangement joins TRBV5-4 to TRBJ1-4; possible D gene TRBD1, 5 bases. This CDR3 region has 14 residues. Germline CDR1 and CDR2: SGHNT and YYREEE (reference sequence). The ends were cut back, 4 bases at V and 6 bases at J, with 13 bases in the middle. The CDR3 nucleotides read TGTGCCAGCAGCCCTAGGAGAGGGGATGAAAAACTGTTTTTT. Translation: CASSPRRGDEKLFF.

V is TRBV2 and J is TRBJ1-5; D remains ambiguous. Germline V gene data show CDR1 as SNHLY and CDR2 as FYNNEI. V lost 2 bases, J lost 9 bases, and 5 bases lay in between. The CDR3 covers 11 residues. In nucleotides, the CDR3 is TGTGCCAGCAGTGAATGGGGGCCCCAGCATTTT. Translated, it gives CASSEWGPQHF. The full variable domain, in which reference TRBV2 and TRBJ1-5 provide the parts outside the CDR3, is EPEVTQTPSHQVTQMGQEVILRCVPISNHLYFYWYRQILGQKVEFLVSFYNNEISEKSEIFDDQFSVERPDGSNFTLKIRSTKLEDSAMYFCASSEWGPQHFGDGTRLSIL.

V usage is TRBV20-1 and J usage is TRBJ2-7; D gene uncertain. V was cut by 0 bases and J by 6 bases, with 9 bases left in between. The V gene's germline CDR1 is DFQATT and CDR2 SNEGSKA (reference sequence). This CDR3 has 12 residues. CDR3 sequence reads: CSARDVKVEQYF. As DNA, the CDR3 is TGCAGTGCTAGAGACGTAAAGGTCGAGCAGTACTTC.

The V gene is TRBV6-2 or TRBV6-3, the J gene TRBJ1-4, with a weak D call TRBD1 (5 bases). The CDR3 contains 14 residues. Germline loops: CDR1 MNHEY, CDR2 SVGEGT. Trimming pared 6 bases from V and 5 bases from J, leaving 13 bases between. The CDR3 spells CASRTRDGNEKLFF. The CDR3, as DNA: TGTGCCAGCAGGACCCGGGACGGCAATGAAAAACTGTTTTTT.

The CDR3 region has the DNA TGTGCCAGCAGTGAGGGGGAGAGGAGCTACACCTTC. This codes for CASSEGERSYTF. V usage is TRBV6-1 and J usage is TRBJ1-2, with a weak D call TRBD1 (5 bases). The V gene's germline CDR1 is MNHNS and CDR2 SASEGT. V was clipped by 3 bases and J by 9 bases, with 11 bases between them. The CDR3 length is 12 residues.

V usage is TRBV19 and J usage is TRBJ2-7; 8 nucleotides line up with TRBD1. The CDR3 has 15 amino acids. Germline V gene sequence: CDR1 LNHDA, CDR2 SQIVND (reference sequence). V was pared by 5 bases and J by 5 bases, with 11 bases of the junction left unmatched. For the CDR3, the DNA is TGTGCCAGTAGTCTCGCCAGGGGGCTTGGGGACGAGCAGTACTTC. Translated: CASSLARGLGDEQYF. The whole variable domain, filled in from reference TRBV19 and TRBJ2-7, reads DGGITQSPKYLFRKEGQNVTLSCEQNLNHDAMYWYRQDPGQGLRLIYYSQIVNDFQKGDIAEGYSVSREKKESFPLTVTSAQKNPTAFYLCASSLARGLGDEQYFGPGTRLTVT.

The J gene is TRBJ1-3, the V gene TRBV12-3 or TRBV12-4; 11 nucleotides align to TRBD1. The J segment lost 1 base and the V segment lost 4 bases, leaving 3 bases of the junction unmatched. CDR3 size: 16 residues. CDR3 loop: CASSSGQGASGNTIYF. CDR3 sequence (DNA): TGTGCCAGCAGTTCCGGACAGGGGGCTTCTGGAAACACCATATATTTT.

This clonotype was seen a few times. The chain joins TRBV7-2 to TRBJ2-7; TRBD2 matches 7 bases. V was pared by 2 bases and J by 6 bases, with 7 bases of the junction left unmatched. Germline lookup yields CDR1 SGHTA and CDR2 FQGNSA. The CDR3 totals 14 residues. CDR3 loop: CASSLSSTSLEQYF. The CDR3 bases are TGTGCCAGCAGCTTATCATCGACTAGCCTCGAGCAGTACTTC.

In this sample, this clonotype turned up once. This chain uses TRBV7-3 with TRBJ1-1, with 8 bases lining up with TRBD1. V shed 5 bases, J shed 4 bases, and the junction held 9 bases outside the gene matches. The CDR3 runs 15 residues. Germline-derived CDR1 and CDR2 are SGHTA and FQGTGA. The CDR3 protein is CASSPSGGLATEAFF. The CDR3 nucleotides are TGTGCCAGCAGCCCATCAGGGGGCCTGGCCACTGAAGCTTTCTTT.

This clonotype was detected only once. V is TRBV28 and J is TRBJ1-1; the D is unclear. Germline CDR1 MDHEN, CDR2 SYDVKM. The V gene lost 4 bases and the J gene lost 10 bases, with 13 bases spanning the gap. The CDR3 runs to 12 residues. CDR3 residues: CASSSLPKGAFF. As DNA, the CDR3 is TGTGCCAGCAGTTCCCTTCCGAAAGGAGCTTTCTTT.

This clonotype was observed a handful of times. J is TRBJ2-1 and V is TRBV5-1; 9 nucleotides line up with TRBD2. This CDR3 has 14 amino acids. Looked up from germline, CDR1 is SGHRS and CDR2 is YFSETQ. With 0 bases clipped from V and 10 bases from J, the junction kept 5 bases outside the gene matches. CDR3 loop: CASSLDPLAGEQFF. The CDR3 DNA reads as TGCGCCAGCAGCTTGGATCCCCTAGCGGGGGAGCAGTTCTTC.

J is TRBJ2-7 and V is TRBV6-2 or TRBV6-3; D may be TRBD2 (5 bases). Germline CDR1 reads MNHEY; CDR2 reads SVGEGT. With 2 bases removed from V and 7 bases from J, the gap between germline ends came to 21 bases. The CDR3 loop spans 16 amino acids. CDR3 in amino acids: CASSYGVGRQNREQYF. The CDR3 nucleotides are TGTGCCAGCAGTTACGGGGTAGGGAGACAAAACCGTGAGCAGTACTTC.

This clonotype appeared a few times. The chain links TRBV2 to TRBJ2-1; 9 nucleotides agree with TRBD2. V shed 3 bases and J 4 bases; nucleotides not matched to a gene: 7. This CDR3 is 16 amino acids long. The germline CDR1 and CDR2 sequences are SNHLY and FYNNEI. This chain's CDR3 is CASSEGAGGLYNEQFF. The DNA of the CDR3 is TGTGCCAGCAGTGAGGGGGCGGGAGGGCTTTACAATGAGCAGTTCTTC.

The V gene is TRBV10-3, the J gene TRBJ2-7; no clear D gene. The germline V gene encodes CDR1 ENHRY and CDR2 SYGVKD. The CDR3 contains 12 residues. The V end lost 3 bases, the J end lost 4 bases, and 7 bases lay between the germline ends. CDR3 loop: CAISERTYEQYF. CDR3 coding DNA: TGTGCCATCAGTGAACGGACGTACGAGCAGTACTTC.

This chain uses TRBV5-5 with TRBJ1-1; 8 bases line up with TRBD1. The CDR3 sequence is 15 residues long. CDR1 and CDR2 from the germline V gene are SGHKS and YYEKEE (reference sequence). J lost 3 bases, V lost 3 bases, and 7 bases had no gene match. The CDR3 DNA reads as TGTGCCAGCAGCTACGGACAGGGATTGGACACTGAAGCTTTCTTT. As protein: CASSYGQGLDTEAFF.

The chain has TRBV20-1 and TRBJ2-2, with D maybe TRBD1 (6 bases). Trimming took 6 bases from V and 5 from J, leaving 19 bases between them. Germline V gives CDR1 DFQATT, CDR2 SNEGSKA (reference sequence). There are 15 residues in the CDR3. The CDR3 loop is CSAATGRVNTGELFF. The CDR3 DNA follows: TGCAGTGCCGCGACAGGCAGGGTTAATACCGGGGAGCTGTTTTTT.

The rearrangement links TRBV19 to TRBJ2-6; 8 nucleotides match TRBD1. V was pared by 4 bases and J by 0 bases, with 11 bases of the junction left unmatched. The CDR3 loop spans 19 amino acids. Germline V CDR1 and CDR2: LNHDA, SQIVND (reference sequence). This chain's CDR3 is CASSTRTGNLLSGANVLTF. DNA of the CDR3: TGTGCCAGTAGTACACGGACAGGGAACCTCCTCTCTGGGGCCAACGTCCTGACTTTC.

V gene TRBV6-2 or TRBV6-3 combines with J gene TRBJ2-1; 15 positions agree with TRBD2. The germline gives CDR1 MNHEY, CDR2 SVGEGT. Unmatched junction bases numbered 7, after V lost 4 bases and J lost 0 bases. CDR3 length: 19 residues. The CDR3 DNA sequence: TGTGCCAGCAGTTTACGTGGGACTAGCGGGAGGAGCTCCTACAATGAGCAGTTCTTC. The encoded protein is CASSLRGTSGRSSYNEQFF.